A selection of T cell receptor beta chains follows, all from one sample in a study of T cells in tumors after PD-1 blockade. TCRdb's copy holds only in-frame clones and misses some; the assay was immunoSEQ multiplex PCR. Among around 46,000 clones listed, 60% to 80% were seen once. The specimen comprised PBMCs, sampled before anti-PD-1 treatment. Receptors were obtained from a human donor with basal cell carcinoma. The CDR3 runs from the conserved cysteine through the conserved F or W. D genes are given only for firm matches. Clone size is not always given. Where it is, it says once, few, many or a class for expanded clones.

TRBJ2-3 TRBD2 . TRBV5-4 TGTGCCAGCAGCTACTTAGCGGGGGATGGCACAGATACGCAGTATTTT CASSYLAGDGTDTQYF
TRBJ1-5 . few TRBV5-1 TGCGCCAGCAGCTTGGGGGGCGTTATCAATCAGCCCCAGCATTTT CASSLGGVINQPQHF
TRBJ2-3 . . TRBV2 TGTGCCAGCAGTGAATTAAGTATGAGGGTCACAGATACGCAGTATTTT CASSELSMRVTDTQYF
TRBJ1-1 . . TRBV2 TGTGCCAGCATGGAGGGCGGGAGGACTGAAGCTTTCTTT CASMEGGRTEAFF
TRBJ1-6 . . TRBV5-5 TGTGCCAGCAGCTCCGACACCGTGCATCCCCACTTT CASSSDTVHPHF
TRBJ1-4 . . TRBV19 TGTGCCACCCGGGTGGGGCCAACTAATGAAAAACTGTTTTTT CATRVGPTNEKLFF
TRBJ2-7 . . TRBV25-1 TGTGCCAGCAGTGAATATCTGGAACACGAGCAGTACTTC CASSEYLEHEQYF
TRBJ1-5 . . TRBV2 TGTGCCAGCAGTGGCGAGTATAGCAATCAGCCCCAGCATTTT CASSGEYSNQPQHF
TRBJ1-4 TRBD1 . TRBV19 TGTGCCAGTATCCGGGACAGGGAGGGAAAACTGTTTTTT CASIRDREGKLFF
TRBJ1-1 TRBD1 . TRBV7-9 TGTGCCAGCAGCTGGGGACAGGAGAACACTGAAGCTTTCTTT CASSWGQENTEAFF
TRBJ2-2 TRBD1 once TRBV6-5 TGTGCCAGCAGTTCGGGACAGCCGTGGACCGGGGAGCTGTTTTTT CASSSGQPWTGELFF
TRBJ2-7 TRBD1 . TRBV2 TGTGCCAGCAGTAAATTACCGGGACAGGGGAGTTACGAGCAGTACTTC CASSKLPGQGSYEQYF
TRBJ2-2 TRBD2 . TRBV28 TGTGCCAGCAGTTCTCTCAGCGGGAGGGAGGTCAACACCGGGGAGCTGTTTTTT CASSSLSGREVNTGELFF
TRBJ1-6 . . TRBV18 TGTGCCAGCTCAGTCAGGGAGGGTAATTCACCCCTCCACTTT CASSVREGNSPLHF
TRBJ1-1 . . TRBV14 TGTGCCAGCAGCCTGCGTGGGGCTAACACTGAAGCTTTCTTT CASSLRGANTEAFF
TRBJ1-5 . once TRBV11-1 TGTGCCAGCAGCTTAGTTCCGGCTGGTCCCCAGCATTTT CASSLVPAGPQHF
TRBJ2-1 . . TRBV28 TGTGCCAGCAGTCGAACCGGGCTTGGGGACAATGAGCAGTTCTTC CASSRTGLGDNEQFF
TRBJ1-5 . once TRBV19 TGTGCCAGTAGCTTATACAATCAGCCCCAGCATTTT CASSLYNQPQHF
TRBJ2-5 . . TRBV18 TGTGCCAGCTCACCTCAAGAGACCCAGTACTTC CASSPQETQYF
TRBJ2-7 TRBD1 . TRBV28 TGTGCCAGCAGATTCCAGGACAGGGGGGCCTACGAGCAGTACTTC CASRFQDRGAYEQYF
TRBJ2-1 . . TRBV28 TGTGCCAGCAGCCCACTAGCTGACAATGACAATGAGCAGTTCTTC CASSPLADNDNEQFF
TRBJ1-5 . . TRBV19 TGTGCCAGTAGTATGATTTTGGGGTTCAATCAGCCCCAGCATTTT CASSMILGFNQPQHF
TRBJ1-1 . . TRBV18 TGTGCCAGCTCGTTACAGGTGAAGGATGAAGCTTTCTTT CASSLQVKDEAFF